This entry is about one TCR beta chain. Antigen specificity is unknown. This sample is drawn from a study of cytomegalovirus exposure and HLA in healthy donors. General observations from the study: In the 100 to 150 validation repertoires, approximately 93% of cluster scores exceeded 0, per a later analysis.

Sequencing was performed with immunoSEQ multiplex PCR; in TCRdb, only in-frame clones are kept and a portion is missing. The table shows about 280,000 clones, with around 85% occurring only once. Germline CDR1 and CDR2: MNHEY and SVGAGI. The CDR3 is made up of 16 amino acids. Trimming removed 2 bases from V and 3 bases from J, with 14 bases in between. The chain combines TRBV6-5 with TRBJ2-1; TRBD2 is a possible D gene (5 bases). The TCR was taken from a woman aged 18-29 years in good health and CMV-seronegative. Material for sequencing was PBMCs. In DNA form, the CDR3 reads TGTGCCAGCAGTTACCCCGGGAAGGTCGACTACAATGAGCAGTTCTTC. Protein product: CASSYPGKVDYNEQFF.